The clone carrying this T cell receptor beta chain showed up just a few times. An end of the junction differs from the germline gene, which may be a read error. Donors were healthy Caucasian individuals from Russia aged about 6 to 95. Through a sample-barcoded 5' primer and a J-beta primer mix, a second PCR was run for 7 to 11 cycles. TCRdb redid the calling of the 5' RACE reads with MiXCR, one entry per CDR3 protein. The table lists 1.5 million to 2 million distinct CDR3 sequences, about 30% of them singletons. This sample stems from a study of blood T cells in healthy people across ages. The CDR3 loop spans 14 amino acids. Germline loops: CDR1 MNHEY, CDR2 SVGAGI.

The sample consisted of blood. V is TRBV6-5 and J is TRBJ1-2, with D perhaps TRBD1 (6 bases). This sequence was found in a woman in her thirties in good health. The DNA for the CDR3 is TGTGCCAGCAGCCAGGACAGTCAAATCTATGGCCACACCTTC. Amino acids: CASSQDSQIYGHTF.